This TCR beta chain originates from a study of blood T cell repertoires in COVID-19. TCRdb keeps only in-frame clones here, not all; method: immunoSEQ multiplex PCR. In the table there are around 140,000 clones, roughly 84% of which are singletons. The CDR3 runs 16 residues. V dropped 5 bases and J dropped 3; count of bases not matched to a gene: 11. The germline V gene encodes CDR1 SGHNT and CDR2 YENEEA. Sequencing was performed on peripheral blood. This clonotype was sampled from a woman aged 55-70 years with acute or convalescent COVID-19. The V and J genes are TRBV11-3 and TRBJ2-3; the match to TRBD2 covers 7 bases. The CDR3 sequence: CASSLGWGGRTDTQYF. DNA of the CDR3: TGTGCCAGCAGCCTTGGGTGGGGGGGACGGACAGATACGCAGTATTTT.